This T cell receptor beta chain derives from a study of blood T cell repertoires in COVID-19. Measured with immunoSEQ multiplex PCR; TCRdb has only the in-frame clones, and not every one. The sample holds roughly 150,000 clones, under 85% seen once. The TCR was taken from a man between 65 and 79 years old with acute or convalescent COVID-19. The sequencing input was peripheral blood.

The CDR3 reads CASSPRPAGNTIYF. The DNA for the CDR3 is TGCGCCAGCAGCCCGCGCCCAGCGGGAAACACCATATATTTT. The rearrangement links TRBV5-1 to TRBJ1-3; unclear D gene. This CDR3 has 14 amino acids. Trimming removed 4 bases at V and 4 bases at J, with 12 bases between. Germline loops: CDR1 SGHRS, CDR2 YFSETQ.